Listed here is a single TCR beta chain. Using immunoSEQ multiplex PCR, the repertoire was profiled, and TCRdb retains in-frame clones only, with some absent. The sample shows approximately 250,000 clones, 85% to 90% of them seen only once. The source of the sample is a study of blood T cell repertoires in COVID-19. The germline V gene encodes CDR1 MNHEY and CDR2 SVGAGI. The CDR3 runs to 13 residues. The J segment lost 4 bases and the V segment lost 11 bases, leaving 10 bases of the junction unmatched. This clonotype was obtained from a woman aged 25 to 39 with acute COVID-19. The sequencing sample was made of PBMCs or T cells enriched from blood (not recorded which). The genes are TRBV6-5 and TRBJ1-1, with TRBD1 matching over 7 bases. The DNA for the CDR3 is TGTGCCGTCCAAGGGACAGCCGGCACTGAAGCTTTCTTT. It yields the protein CAVQGTAGTEAFF.